The present T cell receptor (beta chain) was sequenced within a study of blood T cell repertoires in COVID-19. Study-wide context: Some COVID-19 samples were acute and others convalescent; all came from the United States, Italy and Spain. T cells, B-cell-depleted T cells, or PBMCs provided the cDNA or gDNA that served as material.

Original handling: Amplified reference gene primers provided the basis for estimating nucleated cell counts. Generated by immunoSEQ multiplex PCR, the TCRdb table keeps only in-frame clones and is missing some. The D gene and trimming were derived from the DNA, and the V and J assignments and clone size from that table. The data hold roughly 65,000 clones, with roughly 85% observed a single time. CDR3 length: 15 residues. V lost 0 bases and J lost 3, with 12 bases in between. Germline-derived CDR1 and CDR2 are LGHNA and YSLEER. The sequencing sample was made of peripheral blood. This TCR was recovered from a woman of 80 years or more with active or convalescent COVID-19. The gene calls are TRBV4-3 and TRBJ2-7; D is unclear. CDR3 nucleotide sequence: TGCGCCAGCAGCCAAGAAAACAGATTATACTACGAGCAGTACTTC. Amino acids: CASSQENRLYYEQYF.